One and the same sample provided the 18 T cell receptor beta chains below, sequenced in a study of metastatic and nonmetastatic thyroid tumors. TCRdb re-called the PCR reads with MiXCR. The sample shows some 25,000 clones, around a fifth of them seen only once. Every patient was untreated before thyroid surgery. Sequenced sample: blood. The receptors derive from a male donor with papillary thyroid cancer or a benign thyroid nodule (not recorded which). Some clones in this sample may be carry-over from other donors' samples.

This chain connects TRBV5-1 to TRBJ2-7; D is unresolved. CDR3 size: 18 residues. Germline V lookup: CDR1 SGHRS, CDR2 YFSETQ. Trimming stripped 0 bases from V and 9 bases from J, with 28 bases between. CDR3 nucleotides: TGCGCCAGCAGCTTGGCCTTTGGTACAAGCACCTCCGGAGATGGGCAGTACTTC. As protein: CASSLAFGTSTSGDGQYF.

The table lists this clone with a few counts. The genes are TRBV7-3 and TRBJ1-1; 8 nucleotides match TRBD1. The length of the CDR3 is 14 residues. Germline CDR1 is SGHTA and CDR2 is FQGTGA. J gave up 6 bases and V 6 bases, and 9 bases lay outside the gene matches. The CDR3 DNA reads TGTGCCAGCAGATCGGACAGGGTGGCACCTGAAGCTTTCTTT. Protein sequence: CASRSDRVAPEAFF.

This clone was seen at least ten times. The rearrangement links TRBV18 to TRBJ2-3, with 8 bases that match TRBD1. From germline, CDR1 is KGHSH and CDR2 LQKENI. The trim removed 4 bases at V and 4 bases at J, leaving 7 bases unmatched. CDR3 length: 15 residues. CDR3 sequence (DNA): TGTGCCAGCTCACTCGGACAGGGAGGCTCAGATACGCAGTATTTT. Amino acid sequence: CASSLGQGGSDTQYF.

This clone was observed a handful of times. The J gene is TRBJ2-7, the V gene TRBV6-2 or TRBV6-3; TRBD2 agrees at 11 bases. Trimming at V came to 5 bases and at J to 4 bases, leaving 7 bases not matched to a gene. CDR1 MNHEY and CDR2 SVGEGT come from the germline V gene. This CDR3 has 15 amino acids. CDR3 in DNA: TGTGCCAGCAGTAAAACCGGGACTAGCGGTTACGAGCAGTACTTC. It is translated as CASSKTGTSGYEQYF.

This clone was counted at least ten times. In nucleotides, the CDR3 is TGTGCCAGCAGCGGACAGGGGGTTGAAGCTTTCTTT. Amino acid sequence: CASSGQGVEAFF. The chain couples TRBV6-1 to TRBJ1-1; TRBD1 matches at 10 bases. The CDR3 extends over 12 amino acids. J gave up 7 bases and V 6 bases, and 2 bases lay outside the gene matches. Germline CDR1 is MNHNS and CDR2 is SASEGT.

This clone was counted many times. The chain has TRBV11-2 and TRBJ2-1, with 7 bases identical to TRBD2. The trim removed 2 bases at V and 2 bases at J, leaving 3 bases unmatched. The length of the CDR3 is 15 residues. CDR1 is SGHAT and CDR2 is FQNNGV in the germline V gene. The CDR3 coding sequence is TGTGCCAGCAGCTTATATGCGGGAGCCTACAATGAGCAGTTCTTC. It is translated as CASSLYAGAYNEQFF.

This clone was recorded at least ten times. This may come from a read error, since a much larger clone is one base off. The sample holds other DNA sequences that translate to the same CDR3. V and J are TRBV19 and TRBJ2-7, with no clear D. Germline-derived CDR1 and CDR2 are LNHDA and SQIVND (reference sequence). The CDR3 is made up of 13 amino acids. With 6 bases removed from V and 2 bases from J, the gap between germline ends came to 11 bases. The CDR3 coding sequence is TGTGCCAGTAGCCCTTCTCTTACCTACGAGCAGTACTTC. Translating it yields CASSPSLTYEQYF.

By share, this clone ranks as medium-sized. The V and J genes are TRBV12-3 or TRBV12-4 and TRBJ1-2; unclear D gene. V lost 6 bases and J 8 bases, leaving 16 bases between the germline ends. This CDR3 comprises 13 residues. This CDR3 reads CASSPNGVDGYTF. For the CDR3, the DNA is TGTGCCAGCAGCCCAAACGGGGTCGACGGCTACACCTTC.

On this clone: This may come from a read error, since a much larger clone is one base off. This same CDR3 is encoded by further DNA sequences in the sample. The V gene is TRBV4-1, the J gene TRBJ2-1, with D perhaps matching TRBD1 or TRBD2 (6 bases each). The V gene's germline CDR1 is MGHRA and CDR2 YSYEKL. The V end lost 10 bases, the J end lost 6 bases, and 16 bases lay between the germline ends. The length of the CDR3 is 13 residues. CDR3 DNA: TGCGCCACCCTAGCTGGAGGGGGCAATGAGCAGTTCTTC. It yields the protein CATLAGGGNEQFF.

Here the CDR3 reads CASSFRQLNTEAFF. The CDR3 coding sequence is TGCGCCAGCAGCTTCAGACAGCTGAACACTGAAGCTTTCTTT. The chain carries TRBV5-1 and TRBJ1-1, with a tentative D call TRBD1 (5 bases). Germline CDR1 and CDR2: SGHRS and YFSETQ. This CDR3 region has 14 residues. V was clipped by 2 bases and J by 0 bases, with 8 bases between them.

This clone has only one observation. This rearrangement joins TRBV20-1 to TRBJ1-6; 8 bases are shared with TRBD1. The CDR3 runs 17 residues. The V gene's germline CDR1 is DFQATT and CDR2 SNEGSKA (reference sequence). Trimming at V came to 5 bases and at J to 1 base, leaving 10 bases not matched to a gene. CDR3 region: CSAFPTGVFSYNSPLHF. CDR3 DNA: TGCAGTGCTTTTCCGACAGGGGTGTTTTCCTATAATTCACCCCTCCACTTT.

This clone was detected only a few times. The chain employs TRBV11-2 and TRBJ1-5; the D is unclear. V was pared by 0 bases and J by 5 bases, with 5 bases between. The CDR3 contains 13 residues. Germline V lookup: CDR1 SGHAT, CDR2 FQNNGV. In DNA form, the CDR3 reads TGTGCCAGCAGCTTAGATTGGGATCAGCCCCAGCATTTT. This encodes CASSLDWDQPQHF. Based on the CDR3 plus reference TRBV11-2 and TRBJ1-5, the full variable domain is EAGVAQSPRYKIIEKRQSVAFWCNPISGHATLYWYQQILGQGPKLLIQFQNNGVVDDSQLPKDRFSAERLKGVDSTLKIQPAKLEDSAVYLCASSLDWDQPQHFGDGTRLSIL.

By share, this clone ranks as medium-sized. The chain recombines TRBV6-1 with TRBJ1-5; D is possibly TRBD1 (5 bases). The germline CDR1 and CDR2 sequences are MNHNS and SASEGT. V was cut by 6 bases and J by 3 bases, with 15 bases left in between. This CDR3 region has 15 residues. The CDR3 DNA sequence: TGTGCCAGCAGGGGCGGGACGGCCCTCAATCAGCCCCAGCATTTT. Residues: CASRGGTALNQPQHF.

The rearrangement uses TRBV7-9 and TRBJ1-5, with D maybe TRBD1 (5 bases). The CDR3 contains 14 residues. Trimming pared 4 bases from V and 4 bases from J, leaving 11 bases between. Germline V gene lookup returns CDR1 SEHNR and CDR2 FQNEAQ (reference sequence). CDR3 in amino acids: CASSSPGPNQPQHF. The CDR3 DNA reads TGTGCCAGCAGCTCTCCGGGGCCTAATCAGCCCCAGCATTTT.

In its sample, this clone was seen a few times. The chain joins TRBV6-2 or TRBV6-3 to TRBJ2-1; D not certain. This CDR3 contains 16 residues. Per germline, CDR1 MNHEY and CDR2 SVGEGT. V dropped 0 bases and J dropped 0 bases, with 9 bases sitting between them. The CDR3 here is CASSYSGGTSYNEQFF. Here the CDR3 DNA reads TGTGCCAGCAGTTACTCCGGCGGCACCTCCTACAATGAGCAGTTCTTC.

This chain links TRBV6-6 with TRBJ1-4; D may be TRBD1 (6 bases). Trimming cost V 0 bases and J 7 bases, with 15 bases left between them. The V gene's germline CDR1 is MNHNY and CDR2 SVGAGI (reference sequence). CDR3 length: 16 residues. The CDR3, as DNA: TGTGCCAGCAGTTACTCAACAGGGAAGGATGGTGAAAAACTGTTTTTT. Its translation: CASSYSTGKDGEKLFF.

This clone was detected once. V and J are TRBV20-1 and TRBJ1-3, with D unclear. The V gene lost 7 bases and the J gene lost 0 bases, with 13 bases spanning the gap. The CDR3 runs to 14 residues. CDR1 and CDR2 from the germline V gene are DFQATT and SNEGSKA (reference sequence). The CDR3: CSVMRGDSGNTIYF. CDR3 sequence (DNA): TGCAGTGTCATGAGAGGTGACTCTGGAAACACCATATATTTT.

The chain links TRBV6-2 or TRBV6-3 to TRBJ1-1, with D possibly TRBD1 on 5 matching bases. The CDR3 has 11 amino acids. The ends were cut back, 8 bases at V and 5 bases at J, with 9 bases in the middle. Germline assignment: CDR1 MNHEY and CDR2 SVGEGT. The CDR3 is CASFGGTEAFF. The CDR3 DNA reads as TGTGCCAGCTTTGGGGGAACTGAAGCTTTCTTT.